The present entry profiles one TCR beta chain with its context. What antigen it recognizes has not been identified. Without the conserved terminal phenylalanine or tryptophan, this CDR3 likely stems from a read error. Libraries were built with 5' RACE. These reads were obtained on an Illumina HiSeq 2000. A universal primer binding site was added through template switching, and the final cDNA carried a unique molecular identifier so that TCR cDNA molecules could be counted accurately. First-strand cDNA for TCR alpha and beta chains was synthesized from specific primers in the conserved constant-segment region. To control for contamination, every cDNA library carried two barcodes: a SMART-Mk sample barcode plus Illumina barcodes. Two successive PCR steps introduced TruSeq adapter sequences along with Illumina sample barcodes. Sequencing of the TCR alpha and beta cDNA libraries was done on the Illumina HiSeq platform using custom primers. The source study handled its data this way. Raw reads were processed with MiGEC to extract unique molecular identifiers, and MiXCR was used to determine CDR3 positions. For each individual, recombination models were inferred using an EM algorithm with the repgenHMM and IGoR tools. The tcR package in R was used for shared clonotype analysis, with sharing normalized by the product of cloneset sizes. To study raw recombination free of thymic and clonal selection effects, out-of-frame nonproductive sequences were analyzed. TCRdb reworked the public reads: Q25 trimming with fastp, MiXCR clone assembly, productive beta chains retained. Rows matching on CDR3 protein sequence are summarized as one entry with the most common DNA and genes. The V and J calls and clone size come from TCRdb's table, not from the authors' own analysis. The table for this sample lists roughly 1.6 million distinct CDR3 sequences; about 32% of them were counted only once. The top ten constitute under 0.35% of the sample.

The sample comes from a study of identical twins (dated by TCRdb to 2016 to 2018). General notes on the study: The study deep-sequenced TCR alpha and beta repertoires from monozygotic twins, unrelated adults of various ages and cord blood to test whether fetal clonotypes persist. Replicate twin experiments were performed at different times using different library preparation protocols to rule out contamination.

Points the paper makes about the study in general: Out-of-frame TCR alpha sequences shared between twins showed an excess of low generation-probability sequences compared with coincidental sharing between unrelated individuals. Out-of-frame TCR alpha sharing in monozygotic twins was systematically underestimated by recombination models, whereas sharing between unrelated individuals was in agreement with the recombination models. Invariant T cells such as MAIT and iNKT could partly confound zero-insertion analyses, though diverse VJ usage argued against this for most clonotypes. The excess sharing between twins in beta out-of-frame sequences was weaker because fewer shared sequences reduced the signal-to-noise ratio. Because the same donors could not be followed over many years, the conclusions relied on cross-sectional statistical analysis. Fewer insertions were carried by abundant cord blood beta clonotypes; a weaker similar trend was observed in young adult naive repertoires, while no such trend was observed in memory repertoires.

All donors were healthy Caucasians. Trimming leaves V shorter by 0 bases and J shorter by 10 bases, with the junction holding 9 bases beyond the gene matches. CDR1 MNHNY and CDR2 SVGAGI are derived from the germline V gene (reference sequence). The CDR3 spans 16 amino acids, including both terminal residues. Kept here is only the CDR3 DNA, which spans 48 bases and is read in frame from base 1. Sequencing was carried out using cord blood. The V gene is TRBV6-6 and the J gene is TRBJ2-1; 10 central nucleotides agree with TRBD2. This receptor was taken from a newborn girl in good health. The DNA sequence is given as TGTGCCAGCAGTTACTCGAGGCTAGCGGGAGAGGGAGAGCAGTTCTTA. The encoded protein is CASSYSRLAGEGEQFL.